Sequencing of this TCR beta chain was carried out in a study of regulatory T cells in long-lasting Graves disease. The study's findings and limits: Sample size, which was small, may have reduced accuracy. Persistent cases of Graves' showed reduced TCR diversity relative to newly diagnosed patients.

With iRepertoire HTBI primers and Arm-PCR of CDR3 regions, TCR beta libraries were built. TCRdb fed the multiplex PCR reads into MiXCR, producing one record per CDR3 protein. The sample includes 350,000 to 450,000 distinct CDR3 sequences, around 20% seen only once; the top ten take approximately 14%. This clonotype was counted at least ten times. Its antigen remains unidentified. Time point: persistent/refractory GD, antithyroid drugs over 5 years with positive TRAb. Researchers made the TCR library from RNA that was extracted from PBMCs. The CDR3 totals 13 residues. From germline, CDR1 is MDHEN and CDR2 SYDVKM. V lost 5 bases, J lost 4 bases, and 11 bases lay in between.

This TCR came from a female donor with Graves disease. The sequences come from peripheral blood mononuclear cells (PBMCs), collected when the disease was refractory, from a patient treated with antithyroid drugs. The chain joins TRBV28 to TRBJ2-5, with TRBD1 as a possible D gene (6 bases). The CDR3 DNA sequence: TGTGCCAGCAGTACGGACAGATTAGAGACCCAGTACTTC. Translation gives CASSTDRLETQYF. The whole variable domain, remainder taken from reference TRBV28 and TRBJ2-5, is DVKVTQSSRYLVKRTGEKVFLECVQDMDHENMFWYRQDPGLGLRLIYFSYDVKMKEKGDIPEGYSVSREKKERFSLILESASTNQTSMYLCASSTDRLETQYFGPGTRLLVL.